This entry features one TCR beta chain sequence. These data are taken from a study of T cell responses to AZD1222 COVID-19 vaccine. The data were produced by immunoSEQ multiplex PCR, yet TCRdb's version contains in-frame clones alone and is incomplete. Of around 89,000 clones listed, 85% to 90% are singletons. Per the germline V gene, CDR1 is MNHEY and CDR2 is SMNVEV (reference sequence). V shed 1 base and J shed 0 bases, with 13 bases lying between them. CDR3 length: 17 residues. The material was peripheral blood, obtained on day 0 of AZD1222 vaccination. V gene TRBV27 combines with J gene TRBJ1-3; D uncertain. The sequence derives from an adult in good health. The CDR3, as DNA: TGTGCCAGCAGTTTATTCCCTCCCCGGGGCTCTGGAAACACCATATATTTT. Translated: CASSLFPPRGSGNTIYF.